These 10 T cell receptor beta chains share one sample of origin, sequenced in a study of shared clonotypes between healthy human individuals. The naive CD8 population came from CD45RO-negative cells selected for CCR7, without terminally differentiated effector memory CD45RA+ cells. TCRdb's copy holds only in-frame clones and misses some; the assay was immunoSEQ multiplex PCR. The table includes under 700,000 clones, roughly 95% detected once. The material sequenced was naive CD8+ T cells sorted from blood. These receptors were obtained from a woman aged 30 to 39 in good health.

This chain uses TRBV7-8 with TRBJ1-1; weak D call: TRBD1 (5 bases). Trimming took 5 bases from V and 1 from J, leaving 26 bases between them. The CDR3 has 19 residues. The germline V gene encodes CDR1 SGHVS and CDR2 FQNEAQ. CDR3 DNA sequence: TGTGCCAGCAGCGAGGGTATGGGCCAGGGAAAGTACGGGAACACTGAAGCTTTCTTT. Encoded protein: CASSEGMGQGKYGNTEAFF.

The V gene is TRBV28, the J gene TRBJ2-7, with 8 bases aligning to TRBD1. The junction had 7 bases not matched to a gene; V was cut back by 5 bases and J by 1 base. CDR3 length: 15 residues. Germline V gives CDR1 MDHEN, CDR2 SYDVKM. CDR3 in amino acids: CASSPGTGESYEQYF. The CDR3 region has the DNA TGTGCCAGCAGTCCCGGGACAGGCGAATCCTACGAGCAGTACTTC.

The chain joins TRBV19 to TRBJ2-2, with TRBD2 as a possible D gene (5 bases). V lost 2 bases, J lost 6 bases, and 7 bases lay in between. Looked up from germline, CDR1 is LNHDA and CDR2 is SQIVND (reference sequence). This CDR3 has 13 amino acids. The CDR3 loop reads CASSIIAPGELFF. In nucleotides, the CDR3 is TGTGCCAGTAGTATAATAGCGCCCGGGGAGCTGTTTTTT.

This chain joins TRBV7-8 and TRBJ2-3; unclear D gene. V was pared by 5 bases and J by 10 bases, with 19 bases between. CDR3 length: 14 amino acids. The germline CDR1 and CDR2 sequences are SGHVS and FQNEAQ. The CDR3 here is CASSPTDNYNSQYF. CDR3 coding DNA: TGTGCCAGCAGCCCAACGGATAACTATAACTCGCAGTATTTT. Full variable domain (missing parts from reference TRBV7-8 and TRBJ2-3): GAGVSQSPRYKVAKRGQDVALRCDPISGHVSLFWYQQALGQGPEFLTYFQNEAQLDKSGLPSDRFFAERPEGSVSTLKIQRTQQEDSAVYLCASSPTDNYNSQYFGPGTRLTVL.

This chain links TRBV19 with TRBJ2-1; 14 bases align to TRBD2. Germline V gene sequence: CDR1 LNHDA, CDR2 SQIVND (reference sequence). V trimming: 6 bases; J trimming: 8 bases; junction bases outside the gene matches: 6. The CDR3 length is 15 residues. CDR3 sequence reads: CASRLTSGRAYEQFF. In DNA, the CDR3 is TGTGCCAGTAGACTGACTAGCGGGAGGGCTTATGAGCAGTTCTTC.

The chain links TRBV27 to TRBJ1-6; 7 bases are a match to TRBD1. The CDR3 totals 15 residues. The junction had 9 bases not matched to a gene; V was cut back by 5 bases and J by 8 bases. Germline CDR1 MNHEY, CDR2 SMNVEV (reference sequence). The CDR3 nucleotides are TGTGCCAGCAGTCCTTACAGGGGCGGGGATTCACCCCTCCACTTT. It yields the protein CASSPYRGGDSPLHF.

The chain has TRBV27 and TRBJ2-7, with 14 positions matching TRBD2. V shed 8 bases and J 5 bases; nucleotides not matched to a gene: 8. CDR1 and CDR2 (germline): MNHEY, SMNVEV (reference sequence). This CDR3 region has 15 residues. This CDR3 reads CASSAGTSGGNEQYF. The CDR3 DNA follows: TGTGCCAGCTCAGCAGGGACTAGCGGGGGAAACGAGCAGTACTTC.

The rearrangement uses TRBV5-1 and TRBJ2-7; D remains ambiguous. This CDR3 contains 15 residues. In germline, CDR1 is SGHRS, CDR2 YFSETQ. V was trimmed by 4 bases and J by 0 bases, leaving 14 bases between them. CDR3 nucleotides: TGCGCCAGCAGCCGGCAGCGTTATCCCTCCTACGAGCAGTACTTC. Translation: CASSRQRYPSYEQYF.

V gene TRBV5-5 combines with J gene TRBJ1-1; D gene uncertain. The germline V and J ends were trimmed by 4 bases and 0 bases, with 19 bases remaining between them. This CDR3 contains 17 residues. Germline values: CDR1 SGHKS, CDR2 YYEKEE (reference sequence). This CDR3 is CASSPQDSLVLNTEAFF. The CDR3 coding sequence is TGTGCCAGCAGCCCCCAGGACTCCCTGGTTCTGAACACTGAAGCTTTCTTT.

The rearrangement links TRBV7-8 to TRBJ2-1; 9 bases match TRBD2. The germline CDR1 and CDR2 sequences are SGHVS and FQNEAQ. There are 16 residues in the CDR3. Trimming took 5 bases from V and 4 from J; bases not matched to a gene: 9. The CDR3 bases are TGTGCCAGCAGCCCAAGCCCCAGCGGGGGGTACAATGAGCAGTTCTTC. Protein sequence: CASSPSPSGGYNEQFF.